This T cell receptor (beta chain) was found in a study of neoadjuvant nivolumab and ipilimumab in lung cancer. Study at large: Nivolumab 3 mg/kg was given days 1, 15 and 29, plus ipilimumab 1 mg/kg day 1 in combination. Study-level results: From pretherapy to surgery, tumor richness and clonality rose with dual therapy. Resected-tumor TCR richness correlated positively with pretherapy blood richness. TCR sequencing covered a small number of samples.

Sequenced by immunoSEQ multiplex PCR; TCRdb stores in-frame clones only, minus some. In the table there are about 30,000 clones, more than 90% of which are singletons. This clone was picked up one time. The antigen is undetermined. With V trimmed by 5 bases and J by 4 bases, 11 bases remained unmatched. In germline, CDR1 is SGHAT, CDR2 FQNNGV. The CDR3 covers 16 residues. Source: peripheral blood, taken after neoadjuvant nivolumab, alone or with ipilimumab, at or shortly before surgery. This rearrangement joins TRBV11-2 to TRBJ1-3, with 7 bases aligning to TRBD1. The sequence was collected from an adult with non-small cell lung cancer. The CDR3 nucleotides are TGTGCCAGCAGCCCAAGCAGGGGGTCCTTCGGAAACACCATATATTTT. Protein: CASSPSRGSFGNTIYF. The variable domain in full, completed from reference TRBV11-2 and TRBJ1-3, reads EAGVAQSPRYKIIEKRQSVAFWCNPISGHATLYWYQQILGQGPKLLIQFQNNGVVDDSQLPKDRFSAERLKGVDSTLKIQPAKLEDSAVYLCASSPSRGSFGNTIYFGEGSWLTVV.